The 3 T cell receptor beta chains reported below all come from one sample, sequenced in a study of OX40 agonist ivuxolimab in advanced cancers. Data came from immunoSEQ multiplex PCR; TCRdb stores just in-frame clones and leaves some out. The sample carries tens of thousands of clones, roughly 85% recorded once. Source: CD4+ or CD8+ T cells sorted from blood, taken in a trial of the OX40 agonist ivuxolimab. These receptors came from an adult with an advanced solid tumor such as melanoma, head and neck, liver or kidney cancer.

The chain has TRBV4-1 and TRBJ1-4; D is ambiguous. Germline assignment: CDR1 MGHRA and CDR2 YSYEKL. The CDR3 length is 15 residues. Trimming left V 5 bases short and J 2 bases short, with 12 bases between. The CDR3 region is CASSTRPRTNEKLFF. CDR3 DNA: TGCGCCAGCAGCACCCGACCCCGGACTAATGAAAAACTGTTTTTT.

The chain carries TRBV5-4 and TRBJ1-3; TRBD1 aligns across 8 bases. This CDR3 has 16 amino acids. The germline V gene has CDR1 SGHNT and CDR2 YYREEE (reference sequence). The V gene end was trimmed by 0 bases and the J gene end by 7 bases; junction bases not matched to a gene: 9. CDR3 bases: TGTGCCAGCAGCTTGGAGGCAGGGGGCCCCCTGAACACCATATATTTT. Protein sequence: CASSLEAGGPLNTIYF.

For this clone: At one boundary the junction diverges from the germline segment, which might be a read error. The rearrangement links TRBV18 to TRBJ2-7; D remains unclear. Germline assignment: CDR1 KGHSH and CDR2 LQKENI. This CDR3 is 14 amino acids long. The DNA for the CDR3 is TGTGCCAGCTCAACACCAGACAACTCCTACGAGCAGTACTTC. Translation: CASSTPDNSYEQYF. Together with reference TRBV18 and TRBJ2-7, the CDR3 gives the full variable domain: NAGVMQNPRHLVRRRGQEARLRCSPMKGHSHVYWYRQLPEEGLKFMVYLQKENIIDESGMPKERFSAEFPKEGPSILRIQQVVRGDSAAYFCASSTPDNSYEQYFGPGTRLTVT.